What follows are 16 T cell receptor beta chains derived from one specimen sequenced in a study of blood T cell repertoires in COVID-19. Clones were read by immunoSEQ multiplex PCR, and TCRdb kept only the in-frame ones, dropping some. The data show 350,000 to 400,000 clones, with more than 75% seen just once and approximately 1.9% held by the top ten. The sequencing sample was made of PBMCs or T cells enriched from blood (not recorded which). Receptor source: a man aged 40-49 years in a cohort exposed to, infected with or recovered from COVID-19 (not recorded which).

The chain combines TRBV3-1 (or the pseudogene TRBV3-2) with TRBJ2-5; D ambiguous. This CDR3 contains 15 residues. Trimming shortened V by 1 base and J by 5 bases, and 14 bases separated the two germline ends. The germline V gene encodes CDR1 LGHDT and CDR2 YNNKEL (reference sequence). The CDR3 DNA follows: TGTGCCAGCAGCCAAGGCCAGGCCACCAAGGAGACCCAGTACTTC. It codes for CASSQGQATKETQYF.

This clone has only a few counts. The gene calls are TRBV5-5 and TRBJ2-7; 10 positions agree with TRBD1. The CDR3 loop spans 16 amino acids. Germline V gene sequence: CDR1 SGHKS, CDR2 YYEKEE (reference sequence). Trimming took 4 bases from V and 6 from J; bases not matched to a gene: 13. As DNA, the CDR3 is TGTGCCAGCAGCCCGGGGACAGGGACAGGGGTAGGCGAGCAGTACTTC. Translating it yields CASSPGTGTGVGEQYF.

The V and J genes are TRBV10-2 and TRBJ1-5; 7 nucleotides line up with TRBD1. CDR1 is WSHSY, CDR2 SAAADI, per germline. The CDR3 loop spans 15 amino acids. With V trimmed by 3 bases and J by 5 bases, 7 bases remained unmatched. For the CDR3, the DNA is TGCGCCAGCAGTGAACCCGACAGGGAGCATCAGCCCCAGCATTTT. Translating gives CASSEPDREHQPQHF.

The genes are TRBV6-6 and TRBJ2-3; possibly TRBD1 for D (5 bases). This CDR3 spans 15 amino acids. Trimming removed 6 bases at V and 1 base at J, with 14 bases between. The germline gives CDR1 MNHNY, CDR2 SVGAGI (reference sequence). This CDR3 is CASRIGQGGTDTQYF. In nucleotides, the CDR3 is TGTGCCAGCAGGATCGGGCAGGGTGGCACAGATACGCAGTATTTT.

J is TRBJ2-1 and V is TRBV6-2 or TRBV6-3, with unresolved D. The V end was cut by 4 bases, the J end by 7 bases, with 5 bases between. The CDR3 spans 11 residues. The V gene's germline CDR1 is MNHEY and CDR2 SVGEGT. The CDR3 here is CASSWANEQFF. CDR3 in DNA: TGTGCCAGCAGTTGGGCGAATGAGCAGTTCTTC.

Details on this clone: Other DNA sequences within the sample encode an identical CDR3. The genes are TRBV3-1 (or the pseudogene TRBV3-2) and TRBJ1-3, with D possibly matching TRBD1 (5 bases). The CDR3 spans 14 residues. The V and J ends lost 3 bases and 2 bases respectively, with 8 bases between them. Germline loops: CDR1 LGHDT, CDR2 YNNKEL (reference sequence). The CDR3, as DNA: TGTGCCAGCAGCCAGGGAGGGGCTGGAAACACCATATATTTT. It encodes CASSQGGAGNTIYF.

V and J are TRBV3-1 (or the pseudogene TRBV3-2) and TRBJ2-2; 13 nucleotides line up with TRBD2. This CDR3 is built from 16 residues. Losses at the gene ends were 4 bases for V and 6 bases for J; bases not matched to a gene: 5. CDR1 is LGHDT, CDR2 YNNKEL, per germline (reference sequence). CDR3: CASSLTSGRIPGELFF. DNA of the CDR3: TGTGCCAGCAGCCTGACTAGCGGGAGGATCCCCGGGGAGCTGTTTTTT.

This clone was found once. The chain recombines TRBV18 with TRBJ2-1, with 7 bases identical to TRBD1. The trim removed 5 bases at V and 4 bases at J, leaving 5 bases unmatched. The CDR3 is 14 residues long. In germline, CDR1 is KGHSH, CDR2 LQKENI. The CDR3 region is CASSNRDSYNEQFF. The DNA for the CDR3 is TGTGCCAGCTCAAACCGGGACAGTTACAATGAGCAGTTCTTC.

This sequence joins TRBV18 and TRBJ2-5; tentative D call: TRBD2 (6 bases). CDR3 length equals 15 residues. In germline, CDR1 is KGHSH, CDR2 LQKENI. Trimming pared 3 bases from V and 5 bases from J, leaving 16 bases between. CDR3 DNA: TGTGCCAGCTCACCCTGGGCGGGGATTGTGGAGACCCAGTACTTC. Its translation is CASSPWAGIVETQYF.

Only a few counts were recorded for this clone. The J gene is TRBJ1-6, the V gene TRBV19; 11 positions match TRBD1. CDR3 length: 14 residues. V lost 6 bases, J lost 11 bases, and 6 bases stayed unmatched. In germline, CDR1 is LNHDA, CDR2 SQIVND (reference sequence). The CDR3 protein is CASRNRDRGTPLHF. Here the CDR3 DNA reads TGTGCCAGTAGAAACCGGGACAGGGGGACACCCCTCCACTTT.

This chain uses TRBV19 with TRBJ2-7; TRBD2 aligns across 9 bases. Germline V gene sequence: CDR1 LNHDA, CDR2 SQIVND (reference sequence). The CDR3 totals 16 residues. V was clipped by 1 base and J by 0 bases; unmatched bases: 4. The CDR3 reads CASSIVHSGSSYEQYF. The CDR3 DNA reads TGTGCCAGTAGTATAGTTCATAGCGGGAGCTCCTACGAGCAGTACTTC.

The chain carries TRBV3-1 (or the pseudogene TRBV3-2) and TRBJ2-1, with 10 bases matching TRBD2. This CDR3 contains 16 residues. The V segment lost 3 bases and the J segment 7 bases; nucleotides outside the gene matches: 9. Germline V CDR1 and CDR2: LGHDT, YNNKEL (reference sequence). As DNA, the CDR3 is TGTGCCAGCAGCCAGAGACTAGCGGGCTCCGGGAATGAGCAGTTCTTC. Translation gives CASSQRLAGSGNEQFF.

This chain joins TRBV4-1 and TRBJ1-5, with unresolved D. Germline loops: CDR1 MGHRA, CDR2 YSYEKL. V was pared by 1 base and J by 7 bases, with 14 bases between. The CDR3 is made up of 15 amino acids. The CDR3 spells CASSQGIALRQPQHF. The CDR3 DNA sequence: TGCGCCAGCAGCCAAGGGATAGCGCTGAGGCAGCCCCAGCATTTT.

The CDR3 loop is CASSQDRGGTEAFF. CDR3 nucleotides: TGTGCCAGCAGCCAAGACAGGGGGGGCACTGAAGCTTTCTTT. The chain has TRBV28 and TRBJ1-1, with 9 bases lining up with TRBD1. The CDR3 is made up of 14 amino acids. The germline V gene encodes CDR1 MDHEN and CDR2 SYDVKM. Trimming cost V 6 bases and J 4 bases; bases outside gene matches: 6.

The gene calls are TRBV30 and TRBJ2-2, with 8 bases that match TRBD1. Germline V gene sequence: CDR1 GTSNPN, CDR2 SVGIG (reference sequence). The CDR3 totals 14 residues. Unmatched junction bases numbered 0, after V lost 3 bases and J lost 0 bases. CDR3 sequence: CAWRTGANTGELFF. CDR3 nucleotides: TGTGCCTGGAGGACAGGGGCGAACACCGGGGAGCTGTTTTTT. Drawing the rest from reference TRBV30 and TRBJ2-2, the complete variable domain is SQTIHQWPATLVQPVGSPLSLECTVEGTSNPNLYWYRQAAGRGLQLLFYSVGIGQISSEVPQNLSASRPQDRQFILSSKKLLLSDSGFYLCAWRTGANTGELFFGEGSRLTVL.

The rearrangement links TRBV5-4 to TRBJ1-6; 8 bases are a match to TRBD1. Trimming cost V 0 bases and J 7 bases; bases outside gene matches: 6. This CDR3 contains 16 residues. Germline CDR1 and CDR2: SGHNT and YYREEE (reference sequence). CDR3 sequence (DNA): TGTGCCAGCAGCTTGGGAGGACAGGGCGGGAATTCACCCCTCCACTTT. Amino acid sequence: CASSLGGQGGNSPLHF.